These T cell receptor beta chains were read from a single sample in a study of T cells in Graves' hyperthyroidism and ophthalmopathy. Using its own MiXCR run on the multiplex PCR reads, TCRdb lists one record per CDR3 protein. The sample records about 720,000 distinct CDR3 sequences, around 15% being singletons. Sequenced sample: blood. These receptors were collected from a young man with Graves' hyperthyroidism. CDR3s include the opening cysteine and the closing phenylalanine or tryptophan. D genes are given only for firm matches. The size of a clone is reported for some rows only, either as once, few or many, or as a class for expanded clones.

v_gene	abundance	d_gene	j_gene	CDR3nt	CDR3aa
TRBV25-1	few	TRBD2	TRBJ2-1	TGTGCCAGCAGTGACACTAGCGGGAGGGCCGTGGATGAGCAGTTCTTC	CASSDTSGRAVDEQFF
TRBV9	.	.	TRBJ2-5	TGTGCCAGCAGCGTATCAACGGGGCAAGAGACCCAGTACTTC	CASSVSTGQETQYF
TRBV24-1	.	TRBD1	TRBJ2-7	TGTGCCACCAGTGACCGGACAGGGACCTACGAGCAGTACTTC	CATSDRTGTYEQYF
TRBV18	few	TRBD1	TRBJ2-7	TGTGCCAGCTCACCCGGGACAGGGGATTTGTACGAGCAGTACTTC	CASSPGTGDLYEQYF
TRBV28	.	TRBD1	TRBJ2-7	TGTGCCAGCAGGTCAACAGGGGGTAGGGCCGAGCAGTACTTC	CASRSTGGRAEQYF
TRBV28	many	.	TRBJ2-1	TGTGCCAGCAGTTTCCAGGCTAGCAGGGATGAGCAGTTCTTC	CASSFQASRDEQFF
TRBV19	few	TRBD2	TRBJ2-7	TGTGCCAGTAGTGCACCTCCGGGAGGGTCTTTCTACGAGCAGTACTTC	CASSAPPGGSFYEQYF
TRBV28	many	.	TRBJ1-3	TGTGCCAGCAGTTTCAGGGGCGCGAATGGAAACACCATATATTTT	CASSFRGANGNTIYF
TRBV6-2/TRBV6-3	.	.	TRBJ2-7	TGTGCCAGCAGTTACGCCCAGTACTACGAGCAGTACTTC	CASSYAQYYEQYF
TRBV20-1	few	TRBD2	TRBJ2-1	TGCAGTGCTTTGACTAGCGGGAGAATCAATGAGCAGTTCTTC	CSALTSGRINEQFF
TRBV9	many	.	TRBJ2-7	TGTGCCAGCAGCACTCAAGCGGGTTCCTACGAGCAGTACTTC	CASSTQAGSYEQYF
TRBV19	few	.	TRBJ2-2	TGTGCCAGTAGTGATGGTCAGTTAGTCACCGGGGAGCTGTTTTTT	CASSDGQLVTGELFF